Following are 18 T cell receptor beta chains from one sample sequenced in a study of spatial heterogeneity in lung cancer. Overall study findings and caveats: Within tumors, counts of expanded alpha and beta TCRs tracked tumor mutation counts.

Their cognate antigens are unknown. This sample's time point: sample taken at primary tumor resection. TCRdb itself ran the 5' RACE reads through MiXCR, one entry per CDR3 protein. There are over 15,000 distinct CDR3 sequences in the sample; about 6.1% occur only once, and around 10% lies in the top ten. Here the sequenced sample was lung tumor tissue, taken at surgery. The origin of the receptors is a female donor with early-stage non-small cell lung cancer.

Comment on this clonotype: This beta chain is a stray sequence in a library constructed for alpha chains; its clone size is not meaningful. The chain carries TRBV20-1 and TRBJ1-3, with 8 bases fitting TRBD1. After removal of 3 bases from V and 0 bases from J, the junction contained 7 bases not matched to a gene. Germline V gene lookup returns CDR1 DFQATT and CDR2 SNEGSKA (reference sequence). This CDR3 spans 16 amino acids. CDR3 sequence: CSASDRGKLSGNTIYF. The CDR3 nucleotides read TGCAGTGCTAGCGACAGGGGAAAACTCTCTGGAAACACCATATATTTT.

The sample holds many counts of this clonotype. As an off-target read in a library built for alpha chains, this beta chain has a frequency of little significance. The chain recombines TRBV5-1 with TRBJ2-5; TRBD2 matches 10 bases. This CDR3 region has 15 residues. J gave up 4 bases and V 3 bases, and 6 bases lay outside the gene matches. The germline V gene has CDR1 SGHRS and CDR2 YFSETQ. CDR3 amino acids: CASSSSAGGAETQYF. In DNA, the CDR3 is TGCGCCAGCAGCTCTTCAGCGGGAGGGGCAGAGACCCAGTACTTC.

This clonotype was counted at least ten times. Within a library made for alpha chains, this beta chain is off target, and its count is uninformative. The chain couples TRBV7-2 to TRBJ2-1; TRBD2 aligns across 9 bases. V lost 4 bases to trimming and J lost 7 bases; unmatched junction nucleotides: 5. Germline V gene sequence: CDR1 SGHTA, CDR2 FQGNSA. The CDR3 runs to 14 residues. The CDR3 loop is CASSSAGLANEQFF. As DNA, the CDR3 is TGTGCCAGCAGCTCCGCAGGACTAGCGAATGAGCAGTTCTTC. Full variable domain (rest looked up from reference TRBV7-2 and TRBJ2-1): GAGVSQSPSNKVTEKGKDVELRCDPISGHTALYWYRQSLGQGLEFLIYFQGNSAPDKSGLPSDRFSAERTGGSVSTLTIQRTQQEDSAVYLCASSSAGLANEQFFGPGTRLTVL.

On this clonotype itself: This beta chain is a stray sequence in a library constructed for alpha chains; its clone size is not meaningful. The chain couples TRBV2 to TRBJ2-3; 8 positions match TRBD1. Per the germline V gene, CDR1 is SNHLY and CDR2 is FYNNEI. CDR3 length: 15 residues. The V gene end was trimmed by 1 base and the J gene end by 6 bases; junction bases not matched to a gene: 6. The CDR3 protein is CASSEEGTGGDTQYF. CDR3 DNA sequence: TGTGCCAGCAGTGAAGAAGGGACAGGCGGGGATACGCAGTATTTT.

At least ten counts were recorded for this clonotype. This beta chain is a stray sequence in a library constructed for alpha chains; its clone size is not meaningful. The CDR3 bases are TGCAGTGCTCAACCCTTGGGCATGAACACCGGGGAGCTGTTTTTT. It codes for CSAQPLGMNTGELFF. V usage is TRBV20-1 and J usage is TRBJ2-2; the D is unclear. Germline CDR1 reads DFQATT; CDR2 reads SNEGSKA (reference sequence). Deletions cut 5 bases from V and 1 base from J, with 14 bases between. The CDR3 totals 15 residues.

At least ten counts were recorded for this clonotype. The library was designed around alpha chains, so this beta chain is a stray read whose abundance carries little weight. The chain joins TRBV5-1 to TRBJ2-4, with D possibly TRBD1 on 6 matching bases. Trimming took off 4 bases at V and 1 base at J, with 9 bases between the two ends. Germline loops: CDR1 SGHRS, CDR2 YFSETQ. The CDR3 loop spans 14 amino acids. DNA of the CDR3: TGCGCCAGCAGCCAAACAGGGGCCAAAAACATTCAGTACTTC. This sequence encodes CASSQTGAKNIQYF. Filled out from reference TRBV5-1 and TRBJ2-4, the complete variable domain reads KAGVTQTPRYLIKTRGQQVTLSCSPISGHRSVSWYQQTPGQGLQFLFEYFSETQRNKGNFPGRFSGRQFSNSRSEMNVSTLELGDSALYLCASSQTGAKNIQYFGAGTRLSVL.

This clonotype was seen many times. Because the library targeted alpha chains, this beta chain is an off-target read whose size means little. The chain carries TRBV20-1 and TRBJ2-1; D perhaps matches TRBD2 (5 bases). There are 13 residues in the CDR3. Germline CDR1 and CDR2: DFQATT and SNEGSKA (reference sequence). V gave up 0 bases and J gave up 9 bases, with 12 bases separating them. CDR3: CSARESGEGEQFF. The CDR3 nucleotides are TGCAGTGCTAGAGAAAGCGGAGAAGGTGAGCAGTTCTTC.

This clonotype was counted ten times or more. Because the library targeted alpha chains, this beta chain is an off-target read whose size means little. The chain combines TRBV5-6 with TRBJ2-1; TRBD2 might be the D (6 bases). CDR1 is SGHDT and CDR2 is YYEEEE in the germline V gene. Trimming pared 0 bases from V and 5 bases from J, leaving 21 bases between. This CDR3 comprises 18 residues. The CDR3 loop reads CASSLGGSSVQTNNEQFF. The CDR3 region has the DNA TGTGCCAGCAGCTTGGGGGGCTCTAGCGTCCAGACTAACAATGAGCAGTTCTTC.

In this sample, this clonotype turned up many times. This beta chain is an unintended read in a library built for alpha chains; its size means little. The chain's CDR3 is CAWSVLVNNEQFF. CDR3 nucleotides: TGTGCCTGGAGTGTACTAGTTAACAATGAGCAGTTCTTC. V is TRBV30 and J is TRBJ2-1, with TRBD2 as a possible D gene (5 bases). Trimming removed 0 bases from V and 5 bases from J, with 8 bases in between. CDR3 length: 13 residues. Germline CDR1 reads GTSNPN; CDR2 reads SVGIG (reference sequence).

In its sample, this clonotype was seen a few times. The library was designed around alpha chains, so this beta chain is a stray read whose abundance carries little weight. V is TRBV28 and J is TRBJ1-1, with a weak D call TRBD1 (5 bases). The germline V gene has CDR1 MDHEN and CDR2 SYDVKM. The germline V and J ends were trimmed by 6 bases and 7 bases, with 21 bases remaining between them. The CDR3 runs to 15 residues. In nucleotides, the CDR3 is TGTGCCAGCAGGGTCCCCGGGACCCCATACAATGAAGCTTTCTTT. Translation: CASRVPGTPYNEAFF.

Ten or more counts support this clonotype. The library was prepared for alpha chains; this beta chain is a stray read, so its frequency means little. V and J are TRBV20-1 and TRBJ2-7; 7 nucleotides align to TRBD2. After removal of 2 bases from V and 7 bases from J, the junction contained 8 bases not matched to a gene. CDR1 and CDR2 from the germline V gene are DFQATT and SNEGSKA (reference sequence). The CDR3 is 13 residues long. CDR3 protein: CSARTSGEGEQYF. In DNA form, the CDR3 reads TGCAGTGCTAGAACCTCGGGGGAGGGGGAGCAGTACTTC.

In its sample, this clonotype was seen a few times. This beta chain represents an off-target read in a library built for alpha chains; its size is of limited meaning. V is TRBV6-1 and J is TRBJ2-1; D is perhaps TRBD1 (6 bases). The CDR3 is 12 amino acids. Germline V CDR1 and CDR2: MNHNS, SASEGT. Trimming shortened V by 4 bases and J by 9 bases, and 10 bases separated the two germline ends. CDR3 loop: CASSGQGIEQFF. The CDR3, as DNA: TGTGCCAGCAGTGGGCAGGGGATTGAGCAGTTCTTC.

This clonotype was seen many times. For a library built for alpha chains, this beta chain is a stray read; little rests on its size. This sequence joins TRBV12-3 or TRBV12-4 and TRBJ2-3; no clear D gene. The CDR3 is 13 residues long. With 3 bases removed from V and 9 bases from J, the gap between germline ends came to 13 bases. CDR3 DNA sequence: TGTGCCAGCAGTTTTTCCCTCCAGCCCACGCAGTATTTT. This codes for CASSFSLQPTQYF.

In this sample, this clonotype turned up many times. This beta chain lies outside the target of a library built for alpha chains; its clone size means little. V and J are TRBV9 and TRBJ2-7; 9 bases are shared with TRBD1. Trimming took 0 bases from V and 4 from J; bases not matched to a gene: 5. This CDR3 has 15 amino acids. From germline, CDR1 is SGDLS and CDR2 YYNGEE. This CDR3 reads CASSVVPGQGYEQYF. Here the CDR3 DNA reads TGTGCCAGCAGCGTAGTTCCGGGACAGGGTTACGAGCAGTACTTC. The entire variable domain, with the rest obtained from reference TRBV9 and TRBJ2-7, is as follows: DSGVTQTPKHLITATGQRVTLRCSPRSGDLSVYWYQQSLDQGLQFLIQYYNGEERAKGNILERFSAQQFPDLHSELNLSSLELGDSALYFCASSVVPGQGYEQYFGPGTRLTVT.

A note on this clonotype: A much larger clone is a single base away; this may be a read error. Because this beta chain is a stray read in a library intended to capture alpha chains, its abundance should not be given much weight. V is TRBV6-1 and J is TRBJ1-5; D call uncertain. Looked up from germline, CDR1 is MNHNS and CDR2 is SASEGT. Trimming left V 10 bases short and J 4 bases short, with 14 bases between. The CDR3 loop spans 13 amino acids. CDR3 sequence reads: CANRLDGNQPQHF. The CDR3, as DNA: TGTGCCAACAGATTGGACGGGAATCAGCCCCAGCATTTT.

At least ten counts were recorded for this clonotype. Since the library was made to target alpha chains, this beta chain is a stray read and its abundance is not meaningful. This chain uses TRBV29-1 with TRBJ2-3; 9 bases are a match to TRBD1. The germline V gene encodes CDR1 SQVTM and CDR2 ANQGSEA. CDR3 length: 15 amino acids. With V trimmed by 4 bases and J by 1 base, 6 bases remained unmatched. CDR3 DNA: TGCAGCGTTGCGGTTGGGACAGGGCGCACAGATACGCAGTATTTT. Amino acid sequence: CSVAVGTGRTDTQYF.

This clonotype was counted many times. In a library made to pick up alpha chains, this beta chain is a stray read with a size that means little. V usage is TRBV20-1 and J usage is TRBJ1-4; possible D gene TRBD1, 5 bases. From germline, CDR1 is DFQATT and CDR2 SNEGSKA (reference sequence). Deletions cut 1 base from V and 8 bases from J, with 14 bases between. The CDR3 extends over 14 amino acids. The CDR3 spells CSARAFGGEEKLFF. The CDR3 coding sequence is TGCAGTGCTAGAGCTTTTGGAGGGGAGGAAAAACTGTTTTTT.

This clonotype was counted many times. Found in a library prepared for alpha chains, this beta chain is an off-target read, and its abundance has little meaning. The chain couples TRBV7-2 to TRBJ2-1; D is ambiguous. The V end was cut by 3 bases, the J end by 5 bases, with 8 bases between. This CDR3 is built from 13 residues. Looked up from germline, CDR1 is SGHTA and CDR2 is FQGNSA. Here the CDR3 DNA reads TGTGCCAGCAGCTTCCGCCGGGACAATGAGCAGTTCTTC. Protein product: CASSFRRDNEQFF.